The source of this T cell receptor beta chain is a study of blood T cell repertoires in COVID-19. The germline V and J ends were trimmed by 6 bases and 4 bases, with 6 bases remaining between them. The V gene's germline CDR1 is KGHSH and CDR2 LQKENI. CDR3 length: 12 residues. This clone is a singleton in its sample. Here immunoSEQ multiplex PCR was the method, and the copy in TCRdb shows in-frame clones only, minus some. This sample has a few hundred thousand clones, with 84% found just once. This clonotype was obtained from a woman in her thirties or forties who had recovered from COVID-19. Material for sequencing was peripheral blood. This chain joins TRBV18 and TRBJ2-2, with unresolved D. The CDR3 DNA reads TGTGCCAGCTCCTCCAGCACCGGGGAGCTGTTTTTT. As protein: CASSSSTGELFF.